These 27 T cell receptor beta chains originate from one sample sequenced in a study of blood T cells in healthy people across ages. Next came a second PCR, run for about 7 to 12 cycles, which used a sample-barcoded 5' primer along with a J-beta primer mix. TCRdb re-called the 5' RACE reads with MiXCR, one entry per CDR3 protein. The sample lists about 1.6 million distinct CDR3 sequences, about 31% occurring once. Material for sequencing was blood. The receptors were sampled from a woman aged 25-40 years in good health.

There are a few counts of this clonotype. The genes are TRBV25-1 and TRBJ1-2, with D perhaps matching TRBD1 (6 bases). This CDR3 has 14 residues. The V end was cut by 4 bases, the J end by 3 bases, with 12 bases between. Germline assignment: CDR1 MGHDK and CDR2 SYGVNS. The CDR3 sequence: CASSAGDTYYGYTF. DNA of the CDR3: TGTGCCAGCAGTGCCGGGGACACCTACTATGGCTACACCTTC.

For this clonotype: One end of the junction does not line up with germline, which may come from a read error. The chain is built from TRBV6-6 and TRBJ2-7; the D gene is possibly TRBD1 (5 bases). The CDR3 spans 15 residues. Germline V gene data show CDR1 as MNHNY and CDR2 as SVGAGI (reference sequence). The CDR3 DNA reads TGTACCAGCAGTGGGGCTAGGGGCGCGAACCTCGAGCAGTACTTC. Its protein is CTSSGARGANLEQYF.

There are many counts of this clonotype. The gene calls are TRBV4-1 and TRBJ2-7; D is possibly TRBD1 (5 bases). Germline CDR1 reads MGHRA; CDR2 reads YSYEKL. Deletions cut 0 bases from V and 2 bases from J, with 11 bases between. The CDR3 length is 15 residues. As DNA, the CDR3 is TGCGCCAGCAGCCAAGATACAGGCTACCCCTACGAGCAGTACTTC. Residues: CASSQDTGYPYEQYF.

V usage is TRBV2 and J usage is TRBJ2-5, with 7 bases fitting TRBD1. Judging by the DNA end, TRBJ2-7 fits better; the J call may be wrong. CDR3 size: 16 residues. In germline, CDR1 is SNHLY, CDR2 FYNNEI. This CDR3 is CASSERFWGTANEQYF. The CDR3 nucleotides are TGTGCCAGCAGTGAGAGGTTTTGGGGGACAGCTAACGAGCAGTACTTC.

In its sample, this clonotype was seen once. The chain has TRBV15 and TRBJ1-3; no definite D call. This CDR3 region has 18 residues. Germline loops: CDR1 LNHNV, CDR2 YYDKDF (reference sequence). V was trimmed by 0 bases and J by 4 bases, leaving 19 bases between them. The CDR3 region is CATSRDWLAQPMGNTIYF. DNA of the CDR3: TGTGCCACCAGCAGAGATTGGTTGGCGCAGCCCATGGGAAACACCATATATTTT. The full variable domain, completed using reference TRBV15 and TRBJ1-3, is DAMVIQNPRYQVTQFGKPVTLSCSQTLNHNVMYWYQQKSSQAPKLLFHYYDKDFNNEADTPDNFQSRRPNTSFCFLDIRSPGLGDTAMYLCATSRDWLAQPMGNTIYFGEGSWLTVV.

This clonotype was counted only a few times. This sequence joins TRBV7-9 and TRBJ1-4, with D tentatively TRBD1 (5 bases). The CDR3 is made up of 13 amino acids. Germline CDR1 and CDR2: SEHNR and FQNEAQ (reference sequence). The V and J ends lost 7 bases and 8 bases respectively, with 14 bases between them. In DNA, the CDR3 is TGTGCCAGCACACCTCAATCAGGGGAAAAACTGTTTTTT. Amino acid sequence: CASTPQSGEKLFF.

V gene TRBV6-5 combines with J gene TRBJ1-1, with 7 nucleotides matching TRBD1. The CDR3 is 16 amino acids. V shed 0 bases, J shed 3 bases, and the junction held 7 bases outside the gene matches. The germline CDR1 and CDR2 sequences are MNHEY and SVGAGI. The CDR3 DNA follows: TGTGCCAGCAGTTACTCGGCAGGGGGGCTTGACACTGAAGCTTTCTTT. It encodes CASSYSAGGLDTEAFF.

The CDR3 DNA sequence: TGTGCCAGCAGGGATACAGGAGGCAAAAACATTCAGTACTTC. As protein: CASRDTGGKNIQYF. This chain joins TRBV11-2 and TRBJ2-4, with D perhaps matching TRBD1 or TRBD2 (5 bases each). This CDR3 has 14 residues. Trimming cost V 6 bases and J 3 bases, with 12 bases left between them. From germline, CDR1 is SGHAT and CDR2 FQNNGV.

This clonotype appeared once. The chain joins TRBV5-1 to TRBJ1-1; TRBD1 matches at 9 bases. The ends lost 4 bases at V and 4 bases at J; junction bases unmatched: 14. Germline V CDR1 and CDR2: SGHRS, YFSETQ. The CDR3 runs 17 residues. The CDR3 protein is CASSPGTGWVIGTEAFF. DNA of the CDR3: TGCGCCAGCAGCCCAGGGACAGGGTGGGTCATAGGCACTGAAGCTTTCTTT.

V and J are TRBV11-2 and TRBJ2-5; D remains unclear. There are 11 residues in the CDR3. The germline V gene encodes CDR1 SGHAT and CDR2 FQNNGV. V gave up 1 base and J gave up 7 bases, with 4 bases separating them. The CDR3 DNA is TGTGCCAGCAGCTTAGTTGTGACCCAGTACTTC. Protein: CASSLVVTQYF.

In this sample, this clonotype turned up many times. The V gene is TRBV20-1, the J gene TRBJ2-3; 8 positions agree with TRBD2. V lost 4 bases, J lost 3 bases, and 3 bases stayed unmatched. From germline, CDR1 is DFQATT and CDR2 SNEGSKA (reference sequence). The CDR3 is 13 amino acids. As DNA, the CDR3 is TGCAGTGCTAAGGGACTAGTGACAGATACGCAGTATTTT. Amino acid sequence: CSAKGLVTDTQYF.

This clonotype was observed a few times. The chain recombines TRBV15 with TRBJ2-7; D is perhaps TRBD1 (6 bases). V was pared by 0 bases and J by 5 bases, with 26 bases between. The CDR3 sequence is 19 residues long. Germline assignment: CDR1 LNHNV and CDR2 YYDKDF (reference sequence). Here the CDR3 DNA reads TGTGCCACCAGCAGAGATCTCGCCAGGGGCCGGGGCGCTACGGACGAGCAGTACTTC. This sequence encodes CATSRDLARGRGATDEQYF.

CDR3 sequence: CASSEPQGTEAFF. In DNA form, the CDR3 reads TGCGCCAGCAGTGAGCCTCAGGGGACTGAAGCTTTCTTT. J is TRBJ1-1 and V is TRBV10-1; D possibly corresponds to TRBD1 (6 bases). Trimming took off 2 bases at V and 5 bases at J, with 9 bases between the two ends. The CDR3 has 13 amino acids. From germline, CDR1 is WNHNN and CDR2 SYGVQD (reference sequence).

This clonotype occurred a few times. This chain links TRBV30 with TRBJ1-1; D may be TRBD1 (5 bases). The CDR3 sequence is 14 residues long. The ends were cut back, 2 bases at V and 6 bases at J, with 16 bases in the middle. The germline V gene has CDR1 GTSNPN and CDR2 SVGIG (reference sequence). CDR3 sequence (DNA): TGTGCCTGGAGTTTTGGGGGGGTTTCGTCTGAAGCTTTCTTT. Translating it yields CAWSFGGVSSEAFF.

This clonotype has a handful of counts. V gene TRBV30 combines with J gene TRBJ1-1; TRBD1 aligns across 7 bases. The V segment lost 2 bases and the J segment 3 bases; nucleotides outside the gene matches: 12. Germline V CDR1 and CDR2: GTSNPN, SVGIG (reference sequence). This CDR3 is 16 amino acids long. The CDR3 DNA sequence: TGTGCCTGGAGTAGGTCAGGGGGTAATGGGTACACTGAAGCTTTCTTT. This gives the protein CAWSRSGGNGYTEAFF.

This clonotype appeared a few times. The chain is built from TRBV7-9 and TRBJ2-1, with D tentatively TRBD2 (6 bases). This CDR3 contains 14 residues. Looked up from germline, CDR1 is SEHNR and CDR2 is FQNEAQ (reference sequence). V was shortened by 3 bases and J by 6 bases, with 12 bases between the two germline ends. CDR3 sequence (DNA): TGTGCCAGCAGCTTGGCGGGGCCCTCCAATGAGCAGTTCTTC. Translating gives CASSLAGPSNEQFF. The full variable domain, completed using reference TRBV7-9 and TRBJ2-1, is DTGVSQNPRHKITKRGQNVTFRCDPISEHNRLYWYRQTLGQGPEFLTYFQNEAQLEKSRLLSDRFSAERPKGSFSTLEIQRTEQGDSAMYLCASSLAGPSNEQFFGPGTRLTVL.

This clonotype was recorded a few times. The CDR3 coding sequence is TGTGCCAGCAGCCAAGGATCAGCGGGAGGATTTACAGATACGCAGTATTTT. Protein sequence: CASSQGSAGGFTDTQYF. The gene calls are TRBV3-1 and TRBJ2-3; 9 bases are a match to TRBD2. This CDR3 region has 17 residues. Germline-derived CDR1 and CDR2 are LGHDT and YNNKEL (reference sequence). J lost 3 bases, V lost 1 base, and 8 bases had no gene match.

V is TRBV9 and J is TRBJ2-1, with TRBD2 identical over 7 bases. The J segment lost 9 bases and the V segment lost 1 base, leaving 7 bases of the junction unmatched. The CDR3 loop spans 14 amino acids. Germline loops: CDR1 SGDLS, CDR2 YYNGEE. Written as DNA, the CDR3 is TGTGCCAGCAGCGTAAGGGAGGGAGGGAGTGAGCAGTTCTTC. It specifies CASSVREGGSEQFF.

In this sample, this clonotype turned up once. The chain couples TRBV2 to TRBJ1-5, with TRBD1 matching 10 bases. The CDR3 extends over 14 amino acids. V was clipped by 6 bases and J by 3 bases; unmatched bases: 2. Germline CDR1 and CDR2: SNHLY and FYNNEI. CDR3 in DNA: TGTGCCAGCAGGGACAGGGGGACCAATCAGCCCCAGCATTTT. Amino acids: CASRDRGTNQPQHF.

A few counts support this clonotype. This chain uses TRBV18 with TRBJ2-3; TRBD2 agrees at 11 bases. CDR1 KGHSH and CDR2 LQKENI come from the germline V gene. The ends lost 6 bases at V and 0 bases at J; junction bases unmatched: 17. The CDR3 consists of 20 residues. The CDR3 here is CASSTTGTSGLPDSTDTQYF. The CDR3 DNA sequence: TGTGCCAGCTCTACGACTGGGACTAGCGGCCTCCCCGATAGCACAGATACGCAGTATTTT.

This clonotype was observed a few times. The rearrangement uses TRBV10-2 and TRBJ2-5; TRBD1 agrees at 9 bases. The end of the DNA aligns better with TRBJ2-7, so the J call may be wrong. The CDR3 is made up of 15 amino acids. Germline CDR1 WSHSY, CDR2 SAAADI. The CDR3 DNA reads TGCGCCAGCAGTGAGTTAAGGACAGGGGCGGGCGAGCAGTACTTC. This codes for CASSELRTGAGEQYF.

About this clonotype itself: The junction departs from the called germline gene at one end, perhaps through a read error. V is TRBV9 and J is TRBJ2-3; D possibly uses TRBD1 or TRBD2 (8 bases each). In germline, CDR1 is SGDLS, CDR2 YYNGEE. This CDR3 region has 19 residues. The CDR3 sequence is CASSLKAWSGSRGTGTQYF. The CDR3 nucleotides read TGTGCCAGCAGCCTTAAGGCATGGAGCGGGAGTAGAGGGACAGGTACGCAGTATTTT.

This clonotype was detected only a few times. The chain is built from TRBV7-2 and TRBJ1-5; D is possibly TRBD1 (6 bases). Per the germline V gene, CDR1 is SGHTA and CDR2 is FQGNSA. The CDR3 is 13 residues long. Trimming left V 5 bases short and J 6 bases short, with 11 bases between. CDR3 DNA: TGTGCCAGCAGCCCCGGGGGCCCTCAGCCCCAGCATTTT. It codes for CASSPGGPQPQHF. Complete variable domain (other parts from reference TRBV7-2 and TRBJ1-5): GAGVSQSPSNKVTEKGKDVELRCDPISGHTALYWYRQSLGQGLEFLIYFQGNSAPDKSGLPSDRFSAERTGGSVSTLTIQRTQQEDSAVYLCASSPGGPQPQHFGDGTRLSIL.

Details on this clonotype: Its ends do not fully match the called genes, so a read error is possible. The chain couples TRBV12-3 or TRBV12-4 to TRBJ2-3; D is perhaps TRBD1 (5 bases). The CDR3 consists of 14 residues. CDR3 residues: CASSPGDSTDAQYF. The CDR3 region has the DNA TGTGCCAGCAGTCCAGGTGACAGCACAGATGCGCAGTATTTT.

The rearrangement links TRBV4-1 to TRBJ2-5; 7 bases agree with TRBD2. This CDR3 region has 16 residues. With 0 bases clipped from V and 4 bases from J, the junction kept 8 bases outside the gene matches. Germline lookup yields CDR1 MGHRA and CDR2 YSYEKL. The CDR3 is CASSQDRGGVGETQYF. DNA of the CDR3: TGCGCCAGCAGCCAAGATCGTGGGGGGGTCGGAGAGACCCAGTACTTC.

There are a few counts of this clonotype. This CDR3 reads CASSPRLAAQYF. The CDR3, as DNA: TGTGCCAGCAGTCCCAGACTAGCGGCGCAGTATTTT. This chain joins TRBV12-3 or TRBV12-4 and TRBJ2-3; TRBD2 matches 9 bases. Germline trimming cut 5 bases from V and 10 bases from J; bases unmatched to any gene: 4. The CDR3 is 12 amino acids.

The chain combines TRBV4-2 with TRBJ2-1, with 8 bases aligning to TRBD2. CDR3 size: 17 residues. The germline gives CDR1 LGHNA, CDR2 YNFKEQ. Trimming cost V 1 base and J 9 bases; bases outside gene matches: 14. The CDR3 spells CASSQVSGTSAVGEQFF. The CDR3 DNA sequence: TGTGCCAGCAGCCAAGTCTCCGGGACTAGTGCAGTCGGTGAGCAGTTCTTC.